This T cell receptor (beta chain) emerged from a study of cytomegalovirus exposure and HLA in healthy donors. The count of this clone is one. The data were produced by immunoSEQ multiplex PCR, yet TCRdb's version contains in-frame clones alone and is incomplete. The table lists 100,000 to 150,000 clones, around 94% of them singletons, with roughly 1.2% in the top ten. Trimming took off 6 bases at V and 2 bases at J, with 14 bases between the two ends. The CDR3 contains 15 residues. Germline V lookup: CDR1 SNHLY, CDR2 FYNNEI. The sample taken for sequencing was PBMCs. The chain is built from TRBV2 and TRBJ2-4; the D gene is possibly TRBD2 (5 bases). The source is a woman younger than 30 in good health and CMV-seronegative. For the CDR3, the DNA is TGTGCCAGCAGAAACGTCGGGGATTCCAAAAACATTCAGTACTTC. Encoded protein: CASRNVGDSKNIQYF.